The rows below give T cell receptor beta chains drawn from one sample of a study of cytomegalovirus exposure and HLA in healthy donors. TCRdb's copy holds only in-frame clones and misses some; the assay was immunoSEQ multiplex PCR. The data hold more than 250,000 clones, with roughly 90% observed a single time. Sequencing was carried out using PBMCs. These TCRs come from a young woman in good health and CMV-seronegative. Each CDR3 is given with its conserved first and last residue. D genes are given only for firm matches. Part of the rows lack a size; the others show once, few, many or a class for expanded clones.

cdr3_aa	cdr3_nt	j_call	v_call	clone_size	d_call
CASSETSGSSEQYF	TGTGCCAGCAGTGAGACTAGCGGGAGTAGTGAGCAGTACTTC	TRBJ2-7	TRBV6-4	.	TRBD2
CASSPLGVAGVRDTQYF	TGTGCCAGCAGCCCCCTGGGAGTAGCGGGAGTGAGAGATACGCAGTATTTT	TRBJ2-3	TRBV5-5	.	TRBD2
CASKGWQGSQPQHF	TGTGCCAGCAAAGGGTGGCAGGGTTCTCAGCCCCAGCATTTT	TRBJ1-5	TRBV6-5	.	.
CSVEPSYNEQFF	TGCAGCGTTGAACCCAGTTACAATGAGCAGTTCTTC	TRBJ2-1	TRBV29-1	.	.
CASSLDRTGGAGYTF	TGCGCCAGCAGCTTGGATAGGACAGGGGGCGCGGGCTACACCTTC	TRBJ1-2	TRBV5-1	.	TRBD1
CASSTRQGNSNQPQHF	TGTGCCAGCAGTACCCGACAGGGGAATAGCAATCAGCCCCAGCATTTT	TRBJ1-5	TRBV27	.	TRBD1
CASTLTSAQETQYF	TGTGCCAGCACCCTGACTAGCGCACAAGAGACCCAGTACTTC	TRBJ2-5	TRBV6-6	.	TRBD2
CASRGITSGRRETQYF	TGTGCCAGCAGAGGGATCACTAGCGGGAGAAGGGAGACCCAGTACTTC	TRBJ2-5	TRBV28	.	TRBD2
CASSDGTSYEQYF	TGTGCCAGCAGTGACGGGACATCCTACGAGCAGTACTTC	TRBJ2-7	TRBV28	few	.
CASSVAPSGTADTQYF	TGTGCCAGCAGCGTGGCGCCTAGCGGGACGGCAGATACGCAGTATTTT	TRBJ2-3	TRBV9	.	TRBD2
CASSYSIGGANYGYTF	TGTGCCAGCAGTTACTCGATCGGAGGAGCTAACTATGGCTACACCTTC	TRBJ1-2	TRBV6-5	.	.
CASSTRRGNTEAFF	TGTGCCAGCAGTACCAGGCGGGGGAACACTGAAGCTTTCTTT	TRBJ1-1	TRBV6-5	.	.
CASSEASALAKNIQYF	TGTGCCAGCAGTGAAGCTTCCGCGCTAGCCAAAAACATTCAGTACTTC	TRBJ2-4	TRBV2	.	.
CASSQAGTEETQYF	TGTGCCAGCAGCCAAGCAGGGACAGAAGAGACCCAGTACTTC	TRBJ2-5	TRBV4-2	once	TRBD1
CASKGGADNSYEQYF	TGCGCCAGCAAGGGAGGAGCGGACAACTCCTACGAGCAGTACTTC	TRBJ2-7	TRBV5-1	.	.
CASSPREAPDTQYF	TGTGCCAGCAGTCCGAGGGAGGCCCCAGATACGCAGTATTTT	TRBJ2-3	TRBV9	.	.
CASRGGGRSTDTQYF	TGCGCCAGCCGAGGGGGCGGGAGGAGCACAGATACGCAGTATTTT	TRBJ2-3	TRBV5-1	.	.
CASSQDRRLGARETQYF	TGCGCCAGCAGCCAAGATCGACGATTGGGGGCGAGAGAGACCCAGTACTTC	TRBJ2-5	TRBV4-1	.	.
CASSLVGDRSYEQYF	TGTGCCAGCAGCTTAGTTGGGGACAGAAGCTACGAGCAGTACTTC	TRBJ2-7	TRBV7-2	.	TRBD1
CASNKGQGETQYF	TGTGCCAGCAATAAAGGACAGGGAGAGACCCAGTACTTC	TRBJ2-5	TRBV27	once	TRBD1
CASREWTGGETQYF	TGTGCCAGCCGGGAGTGGACAGGGGGAGAGACCCAGTACTTC	TRBJ2-5	TRBV27	.	TRBD1
CASSQDYQVDSGNTIYF	TGCGCCAGCAGCCAAGATTACCAGGTCGATTCTGGAAACACCATATATTTT	TRBJ1-3	TRBV4-1	.	.
CASSPDSGLGSSYEQYF	TGTGCCAGCTCACCGGACAGCGGACTGGGAAGCTCCTACGAGCAGTACTTC	TRBJ2-7	TRBV18	.	.
CASSQAGGHVGTDTQYF	TGCGCCAGCAGCCAAGCGGGAGGGCATGTTGGCACAGATACGCAGTATTTT	TRBJ2-3	TRBV4-3	.	TRBD2
CASSDRAQGNYEQYF	TGCGCCAGCAGTGATCGGGCACAGGGAAACTACGAGCAGTACTTC	TRBJ2-7	TRBV10-2	.	.
CASSTPRVAPYEQYF	TGTGCCAGCAGCACTCCGAGGGTTGCCCCATACGAGCAGTACTTC	TRBJ2-7	TRBV11-2	.	.
CASSSGTGNGYTF	TGTGCCAGCAGTTCCGGGACAGGGAATGGCTACACCTTC	TRBJ1-2	TRBV6-5	once	TRBD1
CASSLVPGEDQPQHF	TGTGCCAGCAGCTTAGTGCCGGGTGAGGATCAGCCCCAGCATTTT	TRBJ1-5	TRBV7-8	.	.
CASSLSHAYNEQFF	TGTGCCAGCAGCTTGTCACATGCCTACAATGAGCAGTTCTTC	TRBJ2-1	TRBV7-9	once	.
CAISEIAGNTIYF	TGTGCCATCAGTGAGATCGCTGGAAACACCATATATTTT	TRBJ1-3	TRBV10-3	.	.
CASSLMGAGGRNEQFF	TGTGCCAGCAGCTTAATGGGGGCGGGAGGTCGCAATGAGCAGTTCTTC	TRBJ2-1	TRBV7-3	.	TRBD2
CASSLGSVENIQYF	TGCGCCAGCAGCTTGGGGTCAGTGGAAAACATTCAGTACTTC	TRBJ2-4	TRBV5-1	.	.
CASSFRGQGSEKLFF	TGTGCCAGCAGCTTCCGTGGGCAGGGGAGTGAAAAACTGTTTTTT	TRBJ1-4	TRBV5-4	.	.
CASSLSSTGGASEAFF	TGTGCCAGCAGTTTATCGTCGACAGGGGGCGCTTCTGAAGCTTTCTTT	TRBJ1-1	TRBV27	.	TRBD1
CAWRPTGTLRYTQYF	TGTGCCTGGAGACCCACAGGGACCTTAAGATATACGCAGTATTTT	TRBJ2-3	TRBV30	once	.
CASSLVIAGELFF	TGTGCCAGCAGCCTAGTTATAGCCGGGGAGCTGTTTTTT	TRBJ2-2	TRBV7-9	.	.
CASSPGTATNEKLFF	TGTGCCAGCAGCCCGGGGACAGCAACTAATGAAAAACTGTTTTTT	TRBJ1-4	TRBV2	once	TRBD1
CASTRTGDYNEQFF	TGTGCCTCGACCCGGACAGGGGACTACAATGAGCAGTTCTTC	TRBJ2-1	TRBV19	.	TRBD1
CASNPGHLPYEQYF	TGTGCCAGCAATCCGGGACACCTTCCCTACGAGCAGTACTTC	TRBJ2-7	TRBV2	.	.
CASRQGAGGNQPQHF	TGTGCCAGTAGACAGGGGGCGGGGGGCAATCAGCCCCAGCATTTT	TRBJ1-5	TRBV19	.	TRBD1
CSASRRLAQFF	TGCAGTGCCAGCCGGCGACTAGCGCAGTTCTTC	TRBJ2-1	TRBV20-1	.	TRBD2
CASSSGLAGRTDTQYF	TGCGCCAGCAGCTCAGGACTAGCGGGAAGGACAGATACGCAGTATTTT	TRBJ2-3	TRBV5-1	.	TRBD2
CASSVSGSGETQYF	TGCGCCAGCAGCGTTAGCGGGAGCGGAGAGACCCAGTACTTC	TRBJ2-5	TRBV5-1	.	TRBD2
CASSLGNREYEQYF	TGTGCCAGCAGCTTGGGTAACAGGGAATACGAGCAGTACTTC	TRBJ2-7	TRBV5-6	.	.
CASNAGGGGYTF	TGTGCCAGCAATGCGGGAGGTGGTGGCTACACCTTC	TRBJ1-2	TRBV7-9	.	.
CASSYDGGSEYEQYF	TGTGCCAGCAGTTACGACGGCGGGAGCGAGTACGAGCAGTACTTC	TRBJ2-7	TRBV6-6	.	TRBD2
CASSLPGTAQETQYF	TGTGCCAGCAGCCTACCCGGGACAGCCCAAGAGACCCAGTACTTC	TRBJ2-5	TRBV28	.	TRBD1
CASSLSTTVQYF	TGTGCCAGCAGTTTATCGACAACCGTGCAGTACTTC	TRBJ2-7	TRBV28	.	.
CASRAGQGSYSNQPQHF	TGTGCCAGCAGGGCCGGACAGGGGTCTTATAGCAATCAGCCCCAGCATTTT	TRBJ1-5	TRBV27	many	TRBD1
CASSPAAKYQETQYF	TGTGCCAGCAGTCCAGCGGCCAAGTACCAAGAGACCCAGTACTTC	TRBJ2-5	TRBV28	.	.
CASSLTGPRETQYF	TGTGCCAGCAGCTTGACAGGGCCTCGAGAGACCCAGTACTTC	TRBJ2-5	TRBV5-4	.	.
CAWSVTGEGEQYF	TGTGCCTGGAGTGTAACGGGAGAAGGCGAGCAGTACTTC	TRBJ2-7	TRBV30	.	.
CASSDQGDFAGYTF	TGTGCCAGCAGCGATCAGGGTGATTTTGCTGGCTACACCTTC	TRBJ1-2	TRBV5-5	.	.
CASTGLAGGYNEQFF	TGTGCCAGCACGGGACTAGCGGGAGGGTACAATGAGCAGTTCTTC	TRBJ2-1	TRBV28	once	TRBD2
CASSQDEGLLGSSTGELFF	TGCGCCAGCAGCCAAGATGAGGGCCTTTTGGGCTCCTCAACCGGGGAGCTGTTTTTT	TRBJ2-2	TRBV4-3	.	.
CASAWGGREETQYF	TGTGCCAGCGCCTGGGGGGGCCGCGAGGAGACCCAGTACTTC	TRBJ2-5	TRBV28	.	.
CASSQGLGAGQPQHF	TGCGCCAGCAGCCAAGGATTGGGGGCGGGTCAGCCCCAGCATTTT	TRBJ1-5	TRBV4-1	many	.
CASSYTGGWETQYF	TGTGCCAGCAGTTATACAGGGGGCTGGGAGACCCAGTACTTC	TRBJ2-5	TRBV2	.	TRBD1
CASRNFPGTSGRASTDTQYF	TGTGCCAGCAGGAACTTCCCCGGGACTAGCGGGAGGGCGAGCACAGATACGCAGTATTTT	TRBJ2-3	TRBV2	.	TRBD2
CASSAAGVNEQFF	TGTGCCAGTTCGGCGGCGGGAGTCAATGAGCAGTTCTTC	TRBJ2-1	TRBV27	once	TRBD2